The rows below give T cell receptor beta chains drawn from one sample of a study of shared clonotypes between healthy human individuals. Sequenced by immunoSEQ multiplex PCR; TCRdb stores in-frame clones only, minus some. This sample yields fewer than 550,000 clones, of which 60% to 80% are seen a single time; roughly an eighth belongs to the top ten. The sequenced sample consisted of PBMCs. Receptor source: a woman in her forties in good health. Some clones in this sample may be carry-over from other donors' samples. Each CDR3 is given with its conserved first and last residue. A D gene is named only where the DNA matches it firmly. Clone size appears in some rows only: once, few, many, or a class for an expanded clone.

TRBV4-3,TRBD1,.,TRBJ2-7,CASSQYARGQGSYEQYF,TGCGCCAGCAGCCAATACGCCCGCGGACAGGGCTCCTACGAGCAGTACTTC
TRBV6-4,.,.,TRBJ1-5,CASSDSPDKDQPQHF,TGTGCCAGCAGTGACTCCCCCGATAAGGATCAGCCCCAGCATTTT
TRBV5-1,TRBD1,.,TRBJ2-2,CASSSYRQGAGELFF,TGCGCCAGCAGCTCTTACCGACAGGGGGCTGGGGAGCTGTTTTTT
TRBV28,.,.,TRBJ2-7,CASSLPATYEQYF,TGTGCCAGCAGTTTACCAGCCACCTACGAGCAGTACTTC
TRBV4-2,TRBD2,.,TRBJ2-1,CASSQDETSGPYNEQFF,TGTGCCAGCAGCCAAGATGAAACTAGCGGTCCCTACAATGAGCAGTTCTTC
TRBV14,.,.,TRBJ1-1,CASSQAPAPTKLNTEAFF,TGTGCCAGCAGCCAAGCACCCGCGCCGACGAAACTGAACACTGAAGCTTTCTTT
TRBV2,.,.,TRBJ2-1,CASSERSSYNEQFF,TGTGCCAGCAGTGAGAGGAGCTCCTACAATGAGCAGTTCTTC
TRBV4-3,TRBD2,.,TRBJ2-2,CASSQEEQFGTSGANTGELFF,TGCGCCAGCAGCCAAGAGGAACAATTTGGGACTAGCGGGGCGAACACCGGGGAGCTGTTTTTT
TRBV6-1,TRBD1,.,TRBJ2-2,CASRTGTANTGELFF,TGTGCCAGCAGGACCGGGACAGCCAACACCGGGGAGCTGTTTTTT
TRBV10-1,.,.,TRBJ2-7,CASSESGSSYEQYF,TGCGCCAGCAGTGAGTCGGGGAGCTCCTACGAGCAGTACTTC
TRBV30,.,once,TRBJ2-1,CASDRYNEQFF,TGTGCCTCTGACAGATACAATGAGCAGTTCTTC
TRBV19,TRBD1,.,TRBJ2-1,CASSITLYSPPGGRSYNEQFF,TGTGCCAGTAGTATTACCCTTTACTCCCCCCCAGGGGGACGCTCCTACAATGAGCAGTTCTTC
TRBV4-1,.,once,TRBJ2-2,CASSRSRRGAVTGELFF,TGCGCCAGCAGCCGATCCCGCCGAGGGGCCGTCACCGGGGAGCTGTTTTTT
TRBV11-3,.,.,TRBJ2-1,CASSFTSSNEQFF,TGTGCCAGCAGCTTTACTAGCTCCAATGAGCAGTTCTTC
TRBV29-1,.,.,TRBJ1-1,CSVRRVAGFGIGMLNTEAFF,TGCAGCGTTAGGAGGGTAGCGGGATTCGGGATCGGAATGTTGAACACTGAAGCTTTCTTT
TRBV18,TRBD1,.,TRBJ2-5,CASSLERTGEETQYF,TGTGCCAGCTCACTCGAGAGGACAGGGGAAGAGACCCAGTACTTC
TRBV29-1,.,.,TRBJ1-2,CSGSGLGDYGYTF,TGCAGCGGTTCGGGCTTAGGGGACTATGGCTACACCTTC
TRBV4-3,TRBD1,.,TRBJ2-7,CASSLRQGTYEQYF,TGCGCCAGCAGCCTCCGACAGGGGACGTACGAGCAGTACTTC
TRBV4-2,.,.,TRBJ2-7,CASSLRAGGESYEQYF,TGTGCCAGCAGCCTCCGAGCGGGCGGAGAATCCTACGAGCAGTACTTC
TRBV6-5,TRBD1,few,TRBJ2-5,CASSYQGQSQETQYF,TGTGCCAGCAGTTATCAGGGACAGTCCCAAGAGACCCAGTACTTC
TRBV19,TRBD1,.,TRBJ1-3,CASAGTGNRTIYF,TGTGCCAGCGCCGGGACAGGGAATCGCACCATATATTTT
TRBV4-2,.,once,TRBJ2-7,CASSQGQRADYEQYF,TGTGCCAGCAGCCAAGGGCAAAGGGCAGACTACGAGCAGTACTTC
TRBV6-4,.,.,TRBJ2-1,CASGTYNEQFF,TGTGCCAGCGGCACATACAATGAGCAGTTCTTC
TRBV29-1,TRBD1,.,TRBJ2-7,CSTRQGSSYEQYF,TGCAGCACAAGACAGGGGAGCTCCTACGAGCAGTACTTC
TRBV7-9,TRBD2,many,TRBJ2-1,CASSWTSGTYNEQFF,TGTGCCAGCAGCTGGACTAGCGGTACTTACAATGAGCAGTTCTTC
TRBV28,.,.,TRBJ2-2,CASQREVTGELFF,TGTGCCAGCCAAAGGGAGGTCACCGGGGAGCTGTTTTTT
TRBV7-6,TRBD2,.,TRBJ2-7,CASSSPGLAGVEYF,TGTGCCAGCAGCTCTCCGGGACTAGCGGGAGTGGAGTACTTC
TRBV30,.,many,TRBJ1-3,CAWAPGLRGNTIYF,TGTGCCTGGGCACCGGGACTCCGCGGAAACACCATATATTTT
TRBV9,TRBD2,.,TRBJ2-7,CASSERLAGVYEQYF,TGTGCCAGCAGCGAACGACTAGCGGGAGTCTACGAGCAGTACTTC
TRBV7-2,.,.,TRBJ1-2,CASSLFQGPPNYGYTF,TGTGCCAGCAGCTTATTCCAGGGGCCCCCTAACTATGGCTACACCTTC
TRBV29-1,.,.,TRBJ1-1,CSAGEVTEAFF,TGCAGCGCGGGGGAGGTCACTGAAGCTTTCTTT
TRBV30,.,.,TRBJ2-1,CAWSLGESSYNEQFF,TGTGCCTGGAGTTTGGGCGAGAGCTCCTACAATGAGCAGTTCTTC
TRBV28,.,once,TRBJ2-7,CASSLAASYEQYF,TGTGCCAGCAGTTTAGCGGCCTCCTACGAGCAGTACTTC
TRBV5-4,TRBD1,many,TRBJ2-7,CASSLAVRTGGLGSYEQYF,TGTGCCAGCAGCTTAGCGGTGAGAACAGGGGGACTGGGGTCCTACGAGCAGTACTTC
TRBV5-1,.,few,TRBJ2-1,CASSLRLEGVNEQFF,TGCGCCAGCAGCTTGAGACTAGAGGGGGTCAATGAGCAGTTCTTC
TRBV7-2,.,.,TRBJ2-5,CASSSFRDQETQYF,TGTGCCAGCAGCTCCTTCCGGGATCAAGAGACCCAGTACTTC
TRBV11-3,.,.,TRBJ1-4,CASSPTGNEKLFF,TGTGCCAGCAGCCCCACAGGAAATGAAAAACTGTTTTTT
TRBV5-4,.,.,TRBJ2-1,CASSRRDSPQFF,TGTGCCAGCAGCCGGCGGGACTCCCCGCAGTTCTTC
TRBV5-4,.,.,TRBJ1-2,CASSLPTTGRGYGYTF,TGTGCCAGCAGCCTACCCACAACAGGGAGGGGCTATGGCTACACCTTC
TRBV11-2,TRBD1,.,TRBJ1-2,CASSRIDRVDGYTF,TGTGCCAGCAGCCGGATCGACAGGGTCGATGGCTACACCTTC
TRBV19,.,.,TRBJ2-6,CASSFPPYSGANVLTF,TGTGCCAGTAGTTTCCCGCCTTACTCTGGGGCCAACGTCCTGACTTTC
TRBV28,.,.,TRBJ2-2,CASSLHWKNTGELFF,TGTGCCAGCAGTTTACACTGGAAGAACACCGGGGAGCTGTTTTTT
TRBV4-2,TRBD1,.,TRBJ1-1,CASSQEFVSGQGRDTEAFF,TGTGCCAGCAGCCAAGAATTTGTTTCGGGACAGGGGAGGGACACTGAAGCTTTCTTT
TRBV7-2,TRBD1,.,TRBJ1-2,CASSPRTGSGYTF,TGTGCCAGCAGCCCCCGGACAGGGTCGGGCTACACCTTC
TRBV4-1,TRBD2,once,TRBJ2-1,CASSQDVALAGESYNEQFF,TGCGCCAGCAGCCAAGATGTCGCACTAGCGGGTGAATCCTACAATGAGCAGTTCTTC
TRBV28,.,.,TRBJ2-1,CASSLHGGVNEQFF,TGTGCCAGCAGTTTGCATGGCGGGGTCAATGAGCAGTTCTTC
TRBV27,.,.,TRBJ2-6,CASSTTDRSVNSGANVLTF,TGTGCCAGCAGTACCACTGACAGGAGCGTAAACTCTGGGGCCAACGTCCTGACTTTC
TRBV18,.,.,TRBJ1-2,CASSPRSLVERGYTF,TGTGCCAGCTCACCAAGGAGTCTGGTTGAGCGGGGCTACACCTTC
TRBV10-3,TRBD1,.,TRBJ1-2,CAISDSTGEGYGYTF,TGTGCCATCAGTGACTCAACAGGGGAGGGCTATGGCTACACCTTC
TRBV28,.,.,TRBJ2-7,CASSSTRNYSYEQYF,TGTGCCAGCAGTTCAACGCGGAATTACTCCTACGAGCAGTACTTC
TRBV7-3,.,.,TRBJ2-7,CASSYLRALAPEQYF,TGTGCCAGCAGCTATCTAAGGGCCTTAGCCCCTGAGCAGTACTTC
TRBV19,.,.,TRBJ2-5,CASSGQGQETQYF,TGTGCCAGTAGTGGTCAGGGCCAAGAGACCCAGTACTTC